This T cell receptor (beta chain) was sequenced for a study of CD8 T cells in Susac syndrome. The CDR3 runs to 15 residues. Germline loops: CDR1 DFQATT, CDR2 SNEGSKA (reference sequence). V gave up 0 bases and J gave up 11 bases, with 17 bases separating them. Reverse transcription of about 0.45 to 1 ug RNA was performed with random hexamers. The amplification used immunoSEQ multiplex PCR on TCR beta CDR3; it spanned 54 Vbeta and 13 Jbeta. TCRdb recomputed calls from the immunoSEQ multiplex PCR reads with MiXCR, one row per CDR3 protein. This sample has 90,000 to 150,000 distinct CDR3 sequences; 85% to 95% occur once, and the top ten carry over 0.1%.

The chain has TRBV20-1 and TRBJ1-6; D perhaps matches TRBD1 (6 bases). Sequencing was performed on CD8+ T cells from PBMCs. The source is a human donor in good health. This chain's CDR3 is CSARDLSGDPPPLHF. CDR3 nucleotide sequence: TGCAGTGCTAGAGATTTGTCAGGGGACCCCCCACCCCTCCACTTT.